Below, 6 T cell receptor beta chains from the same sample are listed, as sequenced in a study of human T cells and chemical hapten exposure. TCRdb independently ran MiXCR on the RACE reads; one entry per CDR3 protein. The sample consists of about 400,000 distinct CDR3 sequences, about 6% of them appearing once. Time point: patch test 2, 6 weeks after DPC sensitization. The sample's treatment: therapeutic diphenylcyclopropenone sensitization with weekly scalp DPC. Sequences were derived from whole blood, sampled in connection with sensitization to the hapten diphenylcyclopropenone (DPC). Receptors were obtained from a woman aged 18-29 years with alopecia areata. Some clones in this sample may be carry-over from other donors' samples.

V is TRBV12-3 or TRBV12-4 and J is TRBJ2-3; no clear D gene. The V end lost 6 bases, the J end lost 0 bases, and 13 bases lay between the germline ends. The CDR3 spans 15 residues. In DNA form, the CDR3 reads TGTGCCAGCAGGCTGTATCAAACTAGCACAGATACGCAGTATTTT. Residues: CASRLYQTSTDTQYF.

This clonotype occurred a few times. This chain links TRBV7-3 with TRBJ1-1; D is unresolved. Germline V lookup: CDR1 SGHTA, CDR2 FQGTGA. Trimming removed 4 bases from V and 2 bases from J, with 14 bases in between. CDR3 length: 15 residues. The CDR3 here is CASSSHPGINTEAFF. The CDR3 nucleotides are TGTGCCAGCAGCTCCCATCCTGGGATTAACACTGAAGCTTTCTTT.

This clonotype was seen many times. This chain uses TRBV20-1 with TRBJ1-5; 8 nucleotides agree with TRBD1. With V trimmed by 6 bases and J by 6 bases, 10 bases remained unmatched. Germline CDR1 and CDR2: DFQATT and SNEGSKA (reference sequence). The CDR3 runs to 14 residues. The CDR3 nucleotides are TGCAGTGCGCAGGACAGGGAGATGAGTCAGCCCCAGCATTTT. Amino acid sequence: CSAQDREMSQPQHF.

The chain couples TRBV29-1 to TRBJ1-2, with a possible D match to TRBD1 (6 bases). Per the germline V gene, CDR1 is SQVTM and CDR2 is ANQGSEA. V was trimmed by 0 bases and J by 7 bases, leaving 15 bases between them. The length of the CDR3 is 14 residues. The CDR3 nucleotides read TGCAGCGTTGAAGATCAACGGCAGGGGACTGGCTACACCTTC. This sequence encodes CSVEDQRQGTGYTF.

This clonotype appeared a few times. The chain carries TRBV11-2 and TRBJ1-2, with unresolved D. V was clipped by 0 bases and J by 4 bases, with 6 bases between them. Germline V lookup: CDR1 SGHAT, CDR2 FQNNGV. The CDR3 covers 13 residues. The CDR3 DNA reads as TGTGCCAGCAGCTTAGACGAGATCTATGGCTACACCTTC. Translated, it gives CASSLDEIYGYTF. Combining the CDR3 with reference TRBV11-2 and TRBJ1-2 gives the whole variable domain EAGVAQSPRYKIIEKRQSVAFWCNPISGHATLYWYQQILGQGPKLLIQFQNNGVVDDSQLPKDRFSAERLKGVDSTLKIQPAKLEDSAVYLCASSLDEIYGYTFGSGTRLTVV.

The sample holds a few counts of this clonotype. The CDR3 sequence: CSARDRVGDRGEKLFF. CDR3 in DNA: TGCAGTGCTAGAGATAGGGTTGGGGACAGGGGTGAAAAACTGTTTTTT. The chain combines TRBV20-1 with TRBJ1-4, with 10 bases fitting TRBD1. With V trimmed by 0 bases and J by 7 bases, 8 bases remained unmatched. Germline V gene lookup returns CDR1 DFQATT and CDR2 SNEGSKA (reference sequence). This CDR3 spans 16 amino acids.